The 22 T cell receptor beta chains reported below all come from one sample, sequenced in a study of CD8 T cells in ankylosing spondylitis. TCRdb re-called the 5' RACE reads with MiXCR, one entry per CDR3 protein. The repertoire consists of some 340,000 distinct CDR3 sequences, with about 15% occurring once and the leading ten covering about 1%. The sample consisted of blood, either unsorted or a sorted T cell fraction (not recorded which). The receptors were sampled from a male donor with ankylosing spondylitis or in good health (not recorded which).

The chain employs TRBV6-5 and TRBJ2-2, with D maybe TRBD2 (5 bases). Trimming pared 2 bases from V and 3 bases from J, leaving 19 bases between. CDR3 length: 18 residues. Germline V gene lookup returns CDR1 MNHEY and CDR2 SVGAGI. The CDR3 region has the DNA TGTGCCAGCAGTTACCCCCCACCGGGGTCACAACACACCGGGGAGCTGTTTTTT. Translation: CASSYPPPGSQHTGELFF.

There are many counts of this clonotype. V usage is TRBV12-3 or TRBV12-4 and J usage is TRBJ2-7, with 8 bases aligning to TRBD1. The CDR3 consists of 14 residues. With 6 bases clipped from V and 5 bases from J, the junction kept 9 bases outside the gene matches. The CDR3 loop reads CASSPDRGSNEQYF. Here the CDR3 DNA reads TGTGCCAGCAGCCCTGACAGGGGCTCTAACGAGCAGTACTTC.

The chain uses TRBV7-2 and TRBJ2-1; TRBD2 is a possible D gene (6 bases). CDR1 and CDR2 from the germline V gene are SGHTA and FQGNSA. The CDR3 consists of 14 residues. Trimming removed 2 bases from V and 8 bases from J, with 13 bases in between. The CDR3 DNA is TGTGCCAGCAGCTTATTGGGGAGGCGTGATGAGCAGTTCTTC. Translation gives CASSLLGRRDEQFF.

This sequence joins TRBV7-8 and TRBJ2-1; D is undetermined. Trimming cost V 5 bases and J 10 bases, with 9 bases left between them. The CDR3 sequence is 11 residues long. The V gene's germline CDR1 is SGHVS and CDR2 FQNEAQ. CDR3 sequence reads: CASSLTPEQFF. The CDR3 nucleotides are TGTGCCAGCAGCCTAACCCCAGAGCAGTTCTTC.

This CDR3 is CASNPDSSYEQYF. The DNA of the CDR3 is TGTGCCAGCAATCCGGACAGCTCCTACGAGCAGTACTTC. The chain has TRBV9 and TRBJ2-7, with D possibly being TRBD1 (6 bases). Germline values: CDR1 SGDLS, CDR2 YYNGEE. The CDR3 totals 13 residues. Between the trimmed V and J ends, which lost 6 bases and 0 bases, there was a span of 10 bases.

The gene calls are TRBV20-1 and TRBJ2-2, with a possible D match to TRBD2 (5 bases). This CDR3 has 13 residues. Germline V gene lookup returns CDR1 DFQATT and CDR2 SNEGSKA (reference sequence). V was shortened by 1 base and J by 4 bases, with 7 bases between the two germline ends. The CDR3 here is CSARAAGTGELFF. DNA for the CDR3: TGCAGTGCTAGAGCGGCGGGCACCGGGGAGCTGTTTTTT.

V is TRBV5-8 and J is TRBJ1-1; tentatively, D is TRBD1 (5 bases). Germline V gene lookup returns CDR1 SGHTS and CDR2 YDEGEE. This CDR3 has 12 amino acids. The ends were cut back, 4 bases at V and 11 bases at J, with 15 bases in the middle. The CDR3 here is CASSPFGRQAFF. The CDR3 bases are TGTGCCAGCAGCCCCTTTGGGAGACAGGCTTTCTTT.

CDR3 nucleotides: TGTGCCACTCGAGACGTGTGGGAGGACGGGGAGCTGTTTTTT. Translation: CATRDVWEDGELFF. The chain joins TRBV10-3 to TRBJ2-2; TRBD2 is a possible D gene (6 bases). This CDR3 has 14 residues. The germline CDR1 and CDR2 sequences are ENHRY and SYGVKD. V was shortened by 10 bases and J by 7 bases, with 19 bases between the two germline ends.

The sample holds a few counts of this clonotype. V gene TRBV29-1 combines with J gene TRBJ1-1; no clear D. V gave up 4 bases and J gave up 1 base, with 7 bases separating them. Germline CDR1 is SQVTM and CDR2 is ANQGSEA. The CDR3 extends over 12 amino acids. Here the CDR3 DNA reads TGCAGCGTTGTTCCGGGGAACACTGAAGCTTTCTTT. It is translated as CSVVPGNTEAFF.

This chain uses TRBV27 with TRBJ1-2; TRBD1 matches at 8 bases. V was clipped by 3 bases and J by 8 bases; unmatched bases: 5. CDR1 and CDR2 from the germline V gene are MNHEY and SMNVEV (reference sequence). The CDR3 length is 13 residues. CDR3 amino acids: CASSLQGASGYTF. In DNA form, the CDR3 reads TGTGCCAGCAGTTTGCAGGGGGCGTCGGGCTACACCTTC.

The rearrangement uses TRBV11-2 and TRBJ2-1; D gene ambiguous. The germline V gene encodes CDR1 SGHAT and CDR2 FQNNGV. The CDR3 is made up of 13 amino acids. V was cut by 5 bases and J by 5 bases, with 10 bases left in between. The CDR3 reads CASSQDRNNEQFF. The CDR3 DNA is TGTGCCAGCAGCCAGGACCGTAACAATGAGCAGTTCTTC.

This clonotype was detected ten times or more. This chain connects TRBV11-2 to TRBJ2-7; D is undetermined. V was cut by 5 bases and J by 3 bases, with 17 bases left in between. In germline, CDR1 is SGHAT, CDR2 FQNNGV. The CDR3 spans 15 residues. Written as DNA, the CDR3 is TGTGCCAGCAGCCTACATGGACCGCCAGGCTACGAGCAGTACTTC. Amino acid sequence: CASSLHGPPGYEQYF.

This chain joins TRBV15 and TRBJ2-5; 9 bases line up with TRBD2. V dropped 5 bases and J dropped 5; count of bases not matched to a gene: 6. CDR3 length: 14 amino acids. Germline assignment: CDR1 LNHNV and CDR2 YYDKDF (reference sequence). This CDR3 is CATSLSGSRETQYF. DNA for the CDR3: TGTGCCACCAGCCTTAGCGGGAGTAGGGAGACCCAGTACTTC.

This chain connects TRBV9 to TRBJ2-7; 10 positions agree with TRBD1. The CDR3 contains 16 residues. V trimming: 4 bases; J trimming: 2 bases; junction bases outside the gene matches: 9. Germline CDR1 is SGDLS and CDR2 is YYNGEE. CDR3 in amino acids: CASSPYSGQGTYEQYF. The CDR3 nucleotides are TGTGCCAGCAGCCCCTACTCGGGACAGGGGACCTACGAGCAGTACTTC. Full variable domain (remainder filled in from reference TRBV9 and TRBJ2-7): DSGVTQTPKHLITATGQRVTLRCSPRSGDLSVYWYQQSLDQGLQFLIQYYNGEERAKGNILERFSAQQFPDLHSELNLSSLELGDSALYFCASSPYSGQGTYEQYFGPGTRLTVT.

This CDR3 reads CASSLGGALPSTEAFF. In nucleotides, the CDR3 is TGTGCCAGCAGTTTAGGGGGGGCGCTTCCCTCCACTGAAGCTTTCTTT. The rearrangement joins TRBV28 to TRBJ1-1, with D possibly matching TRBD1 (6 bases). Between the trimmed V and J ends, which lost 2 bases and 4 bases, there was a span of 17 bases. The CDR3 has 16 amino acids. CDR1 is MDHEN and CDR2 is SYDVKM in the germline V gene.

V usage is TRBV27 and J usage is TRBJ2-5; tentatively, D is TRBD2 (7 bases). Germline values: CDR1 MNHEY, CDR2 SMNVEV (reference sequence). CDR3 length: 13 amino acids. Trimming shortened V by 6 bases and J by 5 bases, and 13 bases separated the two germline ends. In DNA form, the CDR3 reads TGTGCCAGCAGACAGGGAGGGATGGAGACCCAGTACTTC. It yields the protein CASRQGGMETQYF.

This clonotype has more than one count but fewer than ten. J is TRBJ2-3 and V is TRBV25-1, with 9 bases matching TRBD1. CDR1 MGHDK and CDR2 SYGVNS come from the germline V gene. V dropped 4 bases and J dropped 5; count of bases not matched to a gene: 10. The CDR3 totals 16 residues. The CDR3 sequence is CASSAMDRGVGDTQYF. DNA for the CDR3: TGTGCCAGCAGTGCCATGGACAGGGGCGTGGGAGATACGCAGTATTTT. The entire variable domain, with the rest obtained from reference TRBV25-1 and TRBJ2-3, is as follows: EADIYQTPRYLVIGTGKKITLECSQTMGHDKMYWYQQDPGMELHLIHYSYGVNSTEKGDLSSESTVSRIRTEHFPLTLESARPSHTSQYLCASSAMDRGVGDTQYFGPGTRLTVL.

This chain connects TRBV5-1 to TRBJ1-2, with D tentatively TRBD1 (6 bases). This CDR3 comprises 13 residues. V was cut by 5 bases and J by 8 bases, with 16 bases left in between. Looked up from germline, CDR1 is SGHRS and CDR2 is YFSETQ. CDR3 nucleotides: TGCGCCAGCAGGGAAGTGACAGGCTACGGCTACACCTTC. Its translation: CASREVTGYGYTF.

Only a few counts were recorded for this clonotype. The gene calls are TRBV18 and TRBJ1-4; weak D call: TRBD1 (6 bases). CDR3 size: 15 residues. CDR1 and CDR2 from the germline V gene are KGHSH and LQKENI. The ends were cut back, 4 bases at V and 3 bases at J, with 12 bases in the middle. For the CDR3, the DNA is TGTGCCAGCTCACGGCAGGGGACCCCTAATGAAAAACTGTTTTTT. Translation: CASSRQGTPNEKLFF.

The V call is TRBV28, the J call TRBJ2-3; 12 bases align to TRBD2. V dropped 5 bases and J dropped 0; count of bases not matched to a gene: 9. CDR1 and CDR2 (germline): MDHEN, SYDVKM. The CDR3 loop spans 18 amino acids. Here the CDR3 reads CASSLGLAGTTSTDTQYF. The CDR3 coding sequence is TGTGCCAGCAGTCTTGGACTAGCGGGGACCACTAGCACAGATACGCAGTATTTT.

CDR3 nucleotides: TGTGCCAGCCAAGCGGGATTGGTCACAGATACGCAGTATTTT. Encoded protein: CASQAGLVTDTQYF. This chain joins TRBV2 and TRBJ2-3, with 7 bases identical to TRBD2. This CDR3 has 14 residues. The V gene end was trimmed by 8 bases and the J gene end by 2 bases; junction bases not matched to a gene: 7. Germline loops: CDR1 SNHLY, CDR2 FYNNEI.

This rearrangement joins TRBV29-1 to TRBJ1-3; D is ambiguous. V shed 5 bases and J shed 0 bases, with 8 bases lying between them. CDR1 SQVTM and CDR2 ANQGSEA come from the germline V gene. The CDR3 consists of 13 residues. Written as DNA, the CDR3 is TGCAGCGTTAACCCCCGCTCTGGAAACACCATATATTTT. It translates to CSVNPRSGNTIYF.